This TCR beta chain emerged from a study of blood T cell repertoires in COVID-19. At the level of the study: Samples of COVID-19 (acute and convalescent) were obtained from the United States, Italy and Spain. The cDNA or gDNA used as material had been derived from T cells, B-cell-depleted T cells, or PBMCs.

Sequencing was performed with immunoSEQ multiplex PCR; in TCRdb, only in-frame clones are kept and a portion is missing. The table has 35,000 to 55,000 clones, 90% seen once. Germline V gives CDR1 MNHEY, CDR2 SMNVEV (reference sequence). The ends were cut back, 1 base at V and 2 bases at J, with 11 bases in the middle. The CDR3 length is 15 residues. V gene TRBV27 combines with J gene TRBJ1-1; tentatively, D is TRBD1 (6 bases). The TCR comes from a human donor in a cohort sampled during active COVID-19. Sequenced: peripheral blood. In nucleotides, the CDR3 is TGTGCCAGCAGTTTATGGGGAGGGGGTAACACTGAAGCTTTCTTT. It specifies CASSLWGGGNTEAFF.